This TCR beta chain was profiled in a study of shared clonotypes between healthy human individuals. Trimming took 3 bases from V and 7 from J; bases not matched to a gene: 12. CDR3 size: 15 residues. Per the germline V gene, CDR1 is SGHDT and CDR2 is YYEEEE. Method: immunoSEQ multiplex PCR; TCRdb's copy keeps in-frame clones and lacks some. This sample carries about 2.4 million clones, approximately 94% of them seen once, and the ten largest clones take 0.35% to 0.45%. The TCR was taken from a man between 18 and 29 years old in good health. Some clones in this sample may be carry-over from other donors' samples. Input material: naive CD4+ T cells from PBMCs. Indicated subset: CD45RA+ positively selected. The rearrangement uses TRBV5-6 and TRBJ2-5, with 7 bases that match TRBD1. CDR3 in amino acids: CASSSRTGSVGTQYF. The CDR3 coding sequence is TGTGCCAGCAGCTCACGGACAGGATCTGTTGGGACCCAGTACTTC.